This T cell receptor beta chain emerged from a study of cytomegalovirus exposure and HLA in healthy donors. Whole-study findings and limits: No immune exposure information besides CMV serostatus was available.

In the case of this clone: Antigen specificity is unknown. Other nucleotide sequences in the sample specify the same CDR3.

The PCR ran on 60 Vbeta and 13 Jbeta primers. Here immunoSEQ multiplex PCR was the method, and the copy in TCRdb shows in-frame clones only, minus some. The ten most abundant clones cover 20% to 30% of a sample with more than 40,000 clones. The sample comprised PBMCs. The clonotype was recovered from a man aged 35 to 55 in good health and CMV-seropositive.

The CDR3 DNA follows: TGCGCCAGCAGCCAAGTTTTGCCGGGTGAAAAACTGTTTTTT. It codes for CASSQVLPGEKLFF. The gene calls are TRBV4-3 and TRBJ1-4; no clear D. V lost 1 base and J lost 7, with 10 bases in between. Per the germline V gene, CDR1 is LGHNA and CDR2 is YSLEER. This CDR3 is built from 14 residues.